Presented here are 8 T cell receptor beta chains from one specimen sequenced in a study of response to subunit inactivated influenza vaccine. TCRdb independently ran MiXCR on the RT-PCR reads; one entry per CDR3 protein. The data contain roughly 700,000 distinct CDR3 sequences, roughly 13% of them singletons. Sequencing used PBMCs from blood, obtained 14 days before vaccination. These TCRs come from a man aged 45 to 65 who received an inactivated influenza vaccine.

This clonotype was seen repeatedly, ten times or more. This rearrangement joins TRBV4-3 to TRBJ2-7; TRBD1 agrees at 9 bases. V lost 1 base to trimming and J lost 2 bases; unmatched junction nucleotides: 6. The V gene's germline CDR1 is LGHNA and CDR2 YSLEER. The CDR3 loop spans 16 amino acids. In DNA, the CDR3 is TGCGCCAGCAGCCAAGGTCAGGGGACAGGGACCTACGAGCAGTACTTC. It translates to CASSQGQGTGTYEQYF.

Only a few counts were recorded for this clonotype. The CDR3 sequence is CASSSPWGQGTHEQYF. DNA of the CDR3: TGTGCCAGCAGTTCCCCCTGGGGACAGGGTACCCACGAGCAGTACTTC. The chain joins TRBV28 to TRBJ2-7, with TRBD1 matching 9 bases. Trimming cost V 4 bases and J 5 bases; bases outside gene matches: 12. The CDR3 extends over 16 amino acids. Germline loops: CDR1 MDHEN, CDR2 SYDVKM.

Many counts were recorded for this clonotype. The chain uses TRBV15 and TRBJ1-6; the match to TRBD1 covers 7 bases. The ends lost 6 bases at V and 2 bases at J; junction bases unmatched: 1. The length of the CDR3 is 14 residues. The V gene's germline CDR1 is LNHNV and CDR2 YYDKDF (reference sequence). CDR3 loop: CATRTGTYNSPLHF. For the CDR3, the DNA is TGTGCCACCAGGACAGGGACCTATAATTCACCCCTCCACTTT.

This clonotype was counted a few times. This rearrangement joins TRBV29-1 to TRBJ1-2; possible D gene TRBD1, 5 bases. Trimming took off 3 bases at V and 2 bases at J, with 7 bases between the two ends. The CDR3 contains 12 residues. CDR1 SQVTM and CDR2 ANQGSEA come from the germline V gene. The CDR3 bases are TGCAGCGTTGATGCAGGGAACTATGGCTACACCTTC. It yields the protein CSVDAGNYGYTF.

This clonotype was counted ten times or more. V and J are TRBV20-1 and TRBJ2-1; D unclear. Germline V CDR1 and CDR2: DFQATT, SNEGSKA (reference sequence). V was shortened by 3 bases and J by 4 bases, with 13 bases between the two germline ends. This CDR3 has 14 amino acids. CDR3 DNA sequence: TGCAGTGCTAGTGACCCATGGAGTTACAATGAGCAGTTCTTC. Translated, it gives CSASDPWSYNEQFF.

This clonotype has only a few counts. CDR3 sequence reads: CASSYRQSPYNEQFF. CDR3 nucleotides: TGCGCCAGCAGCTACCGACAGTCTCCCTACAATGAGCAGTTCTTC. The chain couples TRBV5-1 to TRBJ2-1, with D possibly matching TRBD1 (5 bases). V lost 3 bases and J 2 bases, leaving 12 bases between the germline ends. The length of the CDR3 is 15 residues. Germline lookup yields CDR1 SGHRS and CDR2 YFSETQ. The full variable domain, completed using reference TRBV5-1 and TRBJ2-1, is KAGVTQTPRYLIKTRGQQVTLSCSPISGHRSVSWYQQTPGQGLQFLFEYFSETQRNKGNFPGRFSGRQFSNSRSEMNVSTLELGDSALYLCASSYRQSPYNEQFFGPGTRLTVL.

This chain uses TRBV27 with TRBJ2-7; the match to TRBD2 covers 7 bases. The ends lost 4 bases at V and 3 bases at J; junction bases unmatched: 3. The germline V gene encodes CDR1 MNHEY and CDR2 SMNVEV (reference sequence). CDR3 length: 13 residues. The CDR3 here is CASSWGGDYEQYF. The CDR3 DNA is TGTGCCAGCAGTTGGGGGGGGGACTACGAGCAGTACTTC.

This clonotype was seen repeatedly, ten times or more. The chain combines TRBV6-2 or TRBV6-3 with TRBJ1-1, with TRBD1 as a possible D gene (6 bases). The CDR3 length is 11 residues. V lost 5 bases and J 9 bases, leaving 10 bases between the germline ends. Germline V gene sequence: CDR1 MNHEY, CDR2 SVGEGT. In nucleotides, the CDR3 is TGTGCCAGCAGTAGGCAGGGGAAAGCTTTCTTT. Residues: CASSRQGKAFF.